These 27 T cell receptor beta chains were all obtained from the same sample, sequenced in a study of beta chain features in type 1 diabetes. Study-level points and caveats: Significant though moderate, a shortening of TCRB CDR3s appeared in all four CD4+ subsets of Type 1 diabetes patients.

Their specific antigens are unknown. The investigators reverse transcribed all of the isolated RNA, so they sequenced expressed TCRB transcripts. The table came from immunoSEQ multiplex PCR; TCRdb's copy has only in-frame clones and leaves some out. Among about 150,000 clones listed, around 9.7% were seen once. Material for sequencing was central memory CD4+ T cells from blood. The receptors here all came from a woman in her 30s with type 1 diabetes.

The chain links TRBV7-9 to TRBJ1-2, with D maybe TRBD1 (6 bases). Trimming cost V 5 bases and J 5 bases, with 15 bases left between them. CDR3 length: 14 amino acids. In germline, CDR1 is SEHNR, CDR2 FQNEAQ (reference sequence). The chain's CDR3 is CASSRGQNPYGYTF. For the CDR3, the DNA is TGTGCCAGCAGCCGCGGACAGAACCCTTATGGCTACACCTTC.

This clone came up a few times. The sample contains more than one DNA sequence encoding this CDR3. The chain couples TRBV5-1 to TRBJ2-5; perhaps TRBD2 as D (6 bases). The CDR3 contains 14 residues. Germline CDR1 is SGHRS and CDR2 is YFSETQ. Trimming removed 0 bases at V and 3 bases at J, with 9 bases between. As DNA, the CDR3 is TGCGCCAGCAGCTTGGCCGGGGGAGAAGAGACCCAGTACTTC. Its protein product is CASSLAGGEETQYF.

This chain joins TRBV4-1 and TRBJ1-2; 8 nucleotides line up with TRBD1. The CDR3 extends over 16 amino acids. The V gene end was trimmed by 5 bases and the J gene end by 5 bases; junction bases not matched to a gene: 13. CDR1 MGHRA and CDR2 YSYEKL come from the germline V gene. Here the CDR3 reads CASSYRQGAEGYGYTF. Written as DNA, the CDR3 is TGCGCCAGCAGCTACCGGCAGGGGGCAGAGGGGTATGGCTACACCTTC.

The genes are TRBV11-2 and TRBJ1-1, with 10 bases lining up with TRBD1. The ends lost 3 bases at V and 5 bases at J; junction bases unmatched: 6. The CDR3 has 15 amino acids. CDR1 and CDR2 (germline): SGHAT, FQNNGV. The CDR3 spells CASSLYGQGGTEAFF. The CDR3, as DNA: TGTGCCAGCAGCTTGTACGGACAGGGGGGGACTGAAGCTTTCTTT.

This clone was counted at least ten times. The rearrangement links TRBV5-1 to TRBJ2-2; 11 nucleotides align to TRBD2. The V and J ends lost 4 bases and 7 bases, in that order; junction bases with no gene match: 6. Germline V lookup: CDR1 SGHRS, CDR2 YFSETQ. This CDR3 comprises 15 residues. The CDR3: CASSTTSGSGGELFF. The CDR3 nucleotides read TGCGCCAGCAGCACCACTAGCGGGAGTGGCGGGGAGCTGTTTTTT. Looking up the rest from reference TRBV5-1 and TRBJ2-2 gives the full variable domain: KAGVTQTPRYLIKTRGQQVTLSCSPISGHRSVSWYQQTPGQGLQFLFEYFSETQRNKGNFPGRFSGRQFSNSRSEMNVSTLELGDSALYLCASSTTSGSGGELFFGEGSRLTVL.

The CDR3 DNA sequence: TGCGCCAGCAGCTTGGATGGACAGTACTACGAGCAGTACTTC. Amino acid sequence: CASSLDGQYYEQYF. The genes are TRBV5-1 and TRBJ2-7, with D tentatively TRBD1 (6 bases). The CDR3 runs to 14 residues. Germline assignment: CDR1 SGHRS and CDR2 YFSETQ. Trimming took 0 bases from V and 3 from J, leaving 10 bases between them. The entire variable domain, with the rest obtained from reference TRBV5-1 and TRBJ2-7, is as follows: KAGVTQTPRYLIKTRGQQVTLSCSPISGHRSVSWYQQTPGQGLQFLFEYFSETQRNKGNFPGRFSGRQFSNSRSEMNVSTLELGDSALYLCASSLDGQYYEQYFGPGTRLTVT.

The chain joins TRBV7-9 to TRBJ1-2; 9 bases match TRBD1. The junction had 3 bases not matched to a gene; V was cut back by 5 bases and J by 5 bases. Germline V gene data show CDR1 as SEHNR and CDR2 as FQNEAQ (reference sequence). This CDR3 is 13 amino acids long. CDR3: CASSRDRAYGYTF. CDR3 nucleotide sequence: TGTGCCAGCAGCCGGGACAGGGCTTATGGCTACACCTTC.

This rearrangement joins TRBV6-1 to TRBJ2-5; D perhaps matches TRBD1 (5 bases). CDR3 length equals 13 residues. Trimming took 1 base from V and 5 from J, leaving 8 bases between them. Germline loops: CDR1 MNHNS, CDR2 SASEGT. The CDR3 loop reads CASSEGHRETQYF. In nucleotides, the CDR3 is TGTGCCAGCAGTGAAGGACACAGGGAGACCCAGTACTTC.

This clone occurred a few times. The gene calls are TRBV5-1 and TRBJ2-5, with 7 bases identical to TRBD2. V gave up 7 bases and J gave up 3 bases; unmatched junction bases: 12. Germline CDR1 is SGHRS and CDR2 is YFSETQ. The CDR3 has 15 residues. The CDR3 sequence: CASGSGLAEKETQYF. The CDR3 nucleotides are TGCGCCAGCGGGAGCGGCCTAGCGGAGAAAGAGACCCAGTACTTC.

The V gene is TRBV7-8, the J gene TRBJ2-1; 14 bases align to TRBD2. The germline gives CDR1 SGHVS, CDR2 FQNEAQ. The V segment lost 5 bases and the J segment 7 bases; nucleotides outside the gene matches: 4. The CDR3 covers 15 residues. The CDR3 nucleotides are TGTGCCAGCAGCCGGGGGACTAGCGGGAGTAATGAGCAGTTCTTC. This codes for CASSRGTSGSNEQFF.

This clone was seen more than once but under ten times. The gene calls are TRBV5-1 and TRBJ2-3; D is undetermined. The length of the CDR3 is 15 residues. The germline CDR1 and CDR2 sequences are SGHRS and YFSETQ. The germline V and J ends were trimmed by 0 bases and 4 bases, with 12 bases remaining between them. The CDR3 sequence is CASSLALRLADTQYF. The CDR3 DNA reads TGCGCCAGCAGCTTGGCCCTTCGACTTGCAGATACGCAGTATTTT.

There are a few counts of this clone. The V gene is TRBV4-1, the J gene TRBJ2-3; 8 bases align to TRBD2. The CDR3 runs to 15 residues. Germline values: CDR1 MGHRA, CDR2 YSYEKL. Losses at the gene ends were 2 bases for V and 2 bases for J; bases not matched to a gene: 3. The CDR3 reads CASSQHGLATDTQYF. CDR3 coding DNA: TGCGCCAGCAGCCAACATGGACTAGCCACAGATACGCAGTATTTT.

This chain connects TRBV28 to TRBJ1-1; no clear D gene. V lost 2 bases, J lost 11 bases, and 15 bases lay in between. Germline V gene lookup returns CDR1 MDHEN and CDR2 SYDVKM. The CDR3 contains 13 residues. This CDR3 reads CASSLGTGAAAFF. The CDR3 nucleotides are TGTGCCAGCAGTTTAGGCACGGGAGCTGCGGCTTTCTTT. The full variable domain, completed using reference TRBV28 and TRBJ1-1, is DVKVTQSSRYLVKRTGEKVFLECVQDMDHENMFWYRQDPGLGLRLIYFSYDVKMKEKGDIPEGYSVSREKKERFSLILESASTNQTSMYLCASSLGTGAAAFFGQGTRLTVV.

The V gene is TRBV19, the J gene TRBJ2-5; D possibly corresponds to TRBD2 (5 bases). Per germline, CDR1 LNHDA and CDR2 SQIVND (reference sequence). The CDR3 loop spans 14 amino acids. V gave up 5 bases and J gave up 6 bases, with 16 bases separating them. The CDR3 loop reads CASSARTVSKTQYF. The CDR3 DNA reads TGTGCCAGTAGTGCCCGGACTGTATCAAAGACCCAGTACTTC.

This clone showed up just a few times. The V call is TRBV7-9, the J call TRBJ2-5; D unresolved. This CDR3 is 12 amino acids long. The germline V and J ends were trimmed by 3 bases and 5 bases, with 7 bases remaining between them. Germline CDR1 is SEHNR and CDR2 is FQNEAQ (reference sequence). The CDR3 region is CASSLSMETQYF. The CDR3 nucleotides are TGTGCCAGCAGCTTGTCAATGGAGACCCAGTACTTC.

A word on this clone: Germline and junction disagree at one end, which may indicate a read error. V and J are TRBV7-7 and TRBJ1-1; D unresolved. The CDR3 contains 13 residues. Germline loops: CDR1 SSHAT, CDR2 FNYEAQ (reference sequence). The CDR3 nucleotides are TGTGCTAGCAGCTTTTCTCGGAACACTGAAGCTTTCTTT. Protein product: CASSFSRNTEAFF.

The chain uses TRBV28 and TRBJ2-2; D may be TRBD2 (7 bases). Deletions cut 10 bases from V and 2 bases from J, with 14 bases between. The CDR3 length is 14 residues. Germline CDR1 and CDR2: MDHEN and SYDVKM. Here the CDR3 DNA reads TGTGCCACCCGGGGGGCTCAAAACACCGGGGAGCTGTTTTTT. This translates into CATRGAQNTGELFF.

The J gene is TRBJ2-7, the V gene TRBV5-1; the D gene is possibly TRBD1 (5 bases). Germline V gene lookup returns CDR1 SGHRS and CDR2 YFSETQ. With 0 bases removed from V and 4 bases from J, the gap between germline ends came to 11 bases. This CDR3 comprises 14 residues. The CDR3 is CASSLGQPGYEQYF. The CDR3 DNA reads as TGCGCCAGCAGCTTGGGACAGCCTGGGTACGAGCAGTACTTC.

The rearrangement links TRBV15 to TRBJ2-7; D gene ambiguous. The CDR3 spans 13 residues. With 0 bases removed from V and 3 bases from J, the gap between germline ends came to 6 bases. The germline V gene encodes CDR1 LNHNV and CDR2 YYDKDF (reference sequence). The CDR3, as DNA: TGTGCCACCAGCAGAGAGTACGGCTACGAGCAGTACTTC. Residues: CATSREYGYEQYF.

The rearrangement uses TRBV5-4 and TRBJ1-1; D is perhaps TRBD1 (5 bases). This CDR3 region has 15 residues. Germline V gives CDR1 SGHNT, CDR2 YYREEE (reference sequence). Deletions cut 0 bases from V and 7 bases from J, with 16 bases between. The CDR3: CASSLDGLQVNEAFF. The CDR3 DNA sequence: TGTGCCAGCAGCTTGGATGGGTTACAGGTCAATGAAGCTTTCTTT. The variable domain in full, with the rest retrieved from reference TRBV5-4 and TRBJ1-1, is ETGVTQSPTHLIKTRGQQVTLRCSSQSGHNTVSWYQQALGQGPQFIFQYYREEENGRGNFPPRFSGLQFPNYSSELNVNALELDDSALYLCASSLDGLQVNEAFFGQGTRLTVV.

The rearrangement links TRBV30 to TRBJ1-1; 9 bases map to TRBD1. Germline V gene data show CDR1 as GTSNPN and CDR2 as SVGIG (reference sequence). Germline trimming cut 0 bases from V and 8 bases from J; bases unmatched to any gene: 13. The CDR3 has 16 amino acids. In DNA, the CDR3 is TGTGCCTGGAGTGTACGCCTTGGACAGGGGACGTGGGAAGCTTTCTTT. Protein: CAWSVRLGQGTWEAFF.

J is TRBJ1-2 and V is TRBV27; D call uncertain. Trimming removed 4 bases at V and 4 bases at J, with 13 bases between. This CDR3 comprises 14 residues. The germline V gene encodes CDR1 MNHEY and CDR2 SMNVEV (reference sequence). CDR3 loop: CASSYSPLSYGYTF. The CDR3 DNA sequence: TGTGCCAGCAGTTACAGCCCTCTTAGCTATGGCTACACCTTC.

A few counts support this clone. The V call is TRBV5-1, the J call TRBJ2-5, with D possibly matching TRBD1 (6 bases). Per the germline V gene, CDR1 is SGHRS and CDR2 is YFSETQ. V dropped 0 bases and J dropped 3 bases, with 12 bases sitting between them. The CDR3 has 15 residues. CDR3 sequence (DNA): TGCGCCAGCAGCTTGGCTTACAGGGTGGAAGAGACCCAGTACTTC. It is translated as CASSLAYRVEETQYF.

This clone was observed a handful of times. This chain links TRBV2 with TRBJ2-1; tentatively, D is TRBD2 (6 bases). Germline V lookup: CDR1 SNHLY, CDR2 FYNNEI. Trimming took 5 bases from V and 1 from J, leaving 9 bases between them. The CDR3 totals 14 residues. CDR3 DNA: TGTGCCAGCAGTCTTAGCGGATCCTACAATGAGCAGTTCTTC. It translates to CASSLSGSYNEQFF.

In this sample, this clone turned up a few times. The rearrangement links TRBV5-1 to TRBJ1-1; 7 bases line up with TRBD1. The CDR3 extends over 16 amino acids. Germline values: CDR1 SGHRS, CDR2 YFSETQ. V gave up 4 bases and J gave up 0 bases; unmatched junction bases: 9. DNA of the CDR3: TGCGCCAGCAGCCTCAGCCCGACAGGGATGAACACTGAAGCTTTCTTT. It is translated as CASSLSPTGMNTEAFF.

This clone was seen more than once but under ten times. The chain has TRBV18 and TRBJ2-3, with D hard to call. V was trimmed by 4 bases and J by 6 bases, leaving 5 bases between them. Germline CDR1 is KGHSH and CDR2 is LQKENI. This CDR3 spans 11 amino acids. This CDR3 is CASSQEDTQYF. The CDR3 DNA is TGTGCCAGCTCACAGGAGGATACGCAGTATTTT.

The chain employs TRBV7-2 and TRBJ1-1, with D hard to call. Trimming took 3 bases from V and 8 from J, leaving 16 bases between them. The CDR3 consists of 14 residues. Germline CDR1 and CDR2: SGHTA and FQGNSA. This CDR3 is CASSFVEGASEAFF. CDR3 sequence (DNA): TGTGCCAGCAGCTTCGTGGAAGGAGCCTCAGAAGCTTTCTTT.